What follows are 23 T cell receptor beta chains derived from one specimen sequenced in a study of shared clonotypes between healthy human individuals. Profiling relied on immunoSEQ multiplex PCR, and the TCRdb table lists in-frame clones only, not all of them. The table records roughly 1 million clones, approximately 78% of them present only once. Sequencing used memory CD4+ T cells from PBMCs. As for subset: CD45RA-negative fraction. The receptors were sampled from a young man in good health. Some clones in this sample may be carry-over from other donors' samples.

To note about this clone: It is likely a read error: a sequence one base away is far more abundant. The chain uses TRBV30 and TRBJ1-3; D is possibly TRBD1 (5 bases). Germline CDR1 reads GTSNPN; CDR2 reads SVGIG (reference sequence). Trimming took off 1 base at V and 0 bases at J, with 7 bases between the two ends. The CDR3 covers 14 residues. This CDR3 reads CAWSAGFSGNTIYF. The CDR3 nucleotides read TGTGCCTGGAGTGCAGGGTTCTCTGGAAACACCATATATTTT. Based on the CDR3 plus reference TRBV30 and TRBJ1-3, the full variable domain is SQTIHQWPATLVQPVGSPLSLECTVEGTSNPNLYWYRQAAGRGLQLLFYSVGIGQISSEVPQNLSASRPQDRQFILSSKKLLLSDSGFYLCAWSAGFSGNTIYFGEGSWLTVV.

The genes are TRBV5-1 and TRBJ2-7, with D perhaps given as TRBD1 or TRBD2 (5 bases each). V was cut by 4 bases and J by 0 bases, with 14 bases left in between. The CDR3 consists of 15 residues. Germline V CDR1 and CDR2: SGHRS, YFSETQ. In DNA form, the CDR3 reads TGCGCCAGCAGCCCTTATCCCGGGACCTCCTACGAGCAGTACTTC. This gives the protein CASSPYPGTSYEQYF.

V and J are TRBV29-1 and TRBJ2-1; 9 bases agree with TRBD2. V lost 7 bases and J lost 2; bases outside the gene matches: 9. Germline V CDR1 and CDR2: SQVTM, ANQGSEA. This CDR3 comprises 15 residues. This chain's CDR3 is CSAQTGLATYNEQFF. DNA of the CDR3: TGCAGCGCACAAACAGGACTAGCGACCTACAATGAGCAGTTCTTC.

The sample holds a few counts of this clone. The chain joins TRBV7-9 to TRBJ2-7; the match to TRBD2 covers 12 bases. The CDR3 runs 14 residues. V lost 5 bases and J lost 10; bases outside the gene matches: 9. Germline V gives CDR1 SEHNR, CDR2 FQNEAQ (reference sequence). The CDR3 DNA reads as TGTGCCAGCAGCCAATCGACTAGCGGGAGCCTTCAGTACTTC. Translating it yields CASSQSTSGSLQYF.

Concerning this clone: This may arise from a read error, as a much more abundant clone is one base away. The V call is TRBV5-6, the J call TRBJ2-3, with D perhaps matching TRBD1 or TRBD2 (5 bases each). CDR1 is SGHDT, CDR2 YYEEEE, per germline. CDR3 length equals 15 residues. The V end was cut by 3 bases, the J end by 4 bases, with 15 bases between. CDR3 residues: CASSSRGRPPDTQYF. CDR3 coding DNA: TGTGCCAGCAGCTCCCGGGGCAGGCCTCCAGATACGCAGTATTTT.

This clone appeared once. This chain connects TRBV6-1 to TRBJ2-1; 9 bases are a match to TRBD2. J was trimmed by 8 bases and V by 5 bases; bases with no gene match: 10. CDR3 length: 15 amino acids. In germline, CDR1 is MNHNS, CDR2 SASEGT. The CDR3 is CASSQGAGGSDEQFF. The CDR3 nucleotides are TGTGCCAGCAGTCAAGGGGCGGGAGGGTCGGATGAGCAGTTCTTC.

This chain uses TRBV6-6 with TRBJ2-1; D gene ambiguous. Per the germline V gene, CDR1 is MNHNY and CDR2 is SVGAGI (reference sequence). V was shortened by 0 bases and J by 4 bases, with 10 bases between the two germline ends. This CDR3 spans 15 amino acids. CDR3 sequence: CASSYSDGSYNEQFF. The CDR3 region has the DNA TGTGCCAGCAGTTACTCGGACGGCTCGTACAATGAGCAGTTCTTC.

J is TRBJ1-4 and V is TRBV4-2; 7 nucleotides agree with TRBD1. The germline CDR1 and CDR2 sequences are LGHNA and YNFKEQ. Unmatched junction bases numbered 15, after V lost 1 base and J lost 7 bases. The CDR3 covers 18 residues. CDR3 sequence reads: CASSQGSVRTGGGEKLFF. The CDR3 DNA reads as TGTGCCAGCAGCCAAGGAAGTGTGCGGACAGGAGGAGGTGAAAAACTGTTTTTT.

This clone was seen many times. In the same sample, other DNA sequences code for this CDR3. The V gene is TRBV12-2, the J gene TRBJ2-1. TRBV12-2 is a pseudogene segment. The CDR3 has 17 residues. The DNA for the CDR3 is TGTGCAAGTCGCTCCCTGCCCGGGACCCCCTCCTACAATGAGCAGTTCTTC. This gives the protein CASRSLPGTPSYNEQFF.

CDR3 region: CASSPPQFGFYF. DNA for the CDR3: TGTGCCAGCTCACCCCCACAGTTCGGGTTTTACTTC. This chain uses TRBV18 with TRBJ2-5; D is unclear. The CDR3 consists of 12 residues. CDR1 is KGHSH and CDR2 is LQKENI in the germline V gene. Trimming stripped 3 bases from V and 14 bases from J, with 16 bases between.

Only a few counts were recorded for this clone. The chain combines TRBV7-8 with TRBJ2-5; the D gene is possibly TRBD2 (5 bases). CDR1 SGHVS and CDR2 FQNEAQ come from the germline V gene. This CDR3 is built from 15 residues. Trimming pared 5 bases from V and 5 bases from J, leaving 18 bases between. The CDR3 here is CASSLETTSRETQYF. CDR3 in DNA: TGTGCCAGCAGCCTGGAGACTACTAGTAGGGAGACCCAGTACTTC.

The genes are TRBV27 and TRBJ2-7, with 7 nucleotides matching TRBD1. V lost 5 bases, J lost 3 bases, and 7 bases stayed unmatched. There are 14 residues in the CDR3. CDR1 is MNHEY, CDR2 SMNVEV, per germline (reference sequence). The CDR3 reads CASSPRQGSYEQYF. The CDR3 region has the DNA TGTGCCAGCAGTCCTCGACAGGGAAGCTACGAGCAGTACTTC.

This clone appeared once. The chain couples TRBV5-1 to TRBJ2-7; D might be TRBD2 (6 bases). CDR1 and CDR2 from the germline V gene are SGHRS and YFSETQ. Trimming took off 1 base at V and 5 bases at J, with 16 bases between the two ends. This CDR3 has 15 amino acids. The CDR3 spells CASSLNGRREDEQYF. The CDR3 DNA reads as TGCGCCAGCAGCTTGAACGGACGCAGGGAGGACGAGCAGTACTTC.

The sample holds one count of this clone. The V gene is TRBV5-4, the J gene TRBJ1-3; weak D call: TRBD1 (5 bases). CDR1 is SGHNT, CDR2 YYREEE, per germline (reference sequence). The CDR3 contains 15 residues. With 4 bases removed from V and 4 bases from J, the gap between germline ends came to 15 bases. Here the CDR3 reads CASSVPGLEGNTIYF. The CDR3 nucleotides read TGTGCCAGCAGCGTCCCGGGACTTGAAGGAAACACCATATATTTT.

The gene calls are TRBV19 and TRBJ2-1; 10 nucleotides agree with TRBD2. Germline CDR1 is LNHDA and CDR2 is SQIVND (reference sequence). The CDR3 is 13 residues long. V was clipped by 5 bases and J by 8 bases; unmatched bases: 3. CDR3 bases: TGTGCCAGTAGTCCCGGACTAGCGGATGAGCAGTTCTTC. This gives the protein CASSPGLADEQFF. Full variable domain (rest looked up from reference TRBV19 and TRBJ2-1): DGGITQSPKYLFRKEGQNVTLSCEQNLNHDAMYWYRQDPGQGLRLIYYSQIVNDFQKGDIAEGYSVSREKKESFPLTVTSAQKNPTAFYLCASSPGLADEQFFGPGTRLTVL.

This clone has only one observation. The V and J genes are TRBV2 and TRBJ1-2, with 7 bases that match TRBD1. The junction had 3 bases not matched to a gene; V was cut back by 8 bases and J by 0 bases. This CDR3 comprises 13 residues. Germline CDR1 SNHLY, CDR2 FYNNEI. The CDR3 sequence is CASSDRPNYGYTF. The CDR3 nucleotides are TGTGCCAGCTCGGACAGGCCTAACTATGGCTACACCTTC.

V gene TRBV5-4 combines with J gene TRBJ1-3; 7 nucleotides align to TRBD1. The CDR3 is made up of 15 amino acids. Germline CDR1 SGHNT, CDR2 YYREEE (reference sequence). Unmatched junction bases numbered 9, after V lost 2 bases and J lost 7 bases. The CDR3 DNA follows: TGTGCCAGCAGCTTCATTCCCCCAGGGGGGAACACCATATATTTT. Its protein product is CASSFIPPGGNTIYF.

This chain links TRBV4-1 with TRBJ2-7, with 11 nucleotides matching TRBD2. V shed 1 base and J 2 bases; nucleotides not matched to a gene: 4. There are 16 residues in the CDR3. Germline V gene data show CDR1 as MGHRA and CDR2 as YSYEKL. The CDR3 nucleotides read TGCGCCAGCAGCCAAGGACTAGCGGGATATACCTACGAGCAGTACTTC. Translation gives CASSQGLAGYTYEQYF.

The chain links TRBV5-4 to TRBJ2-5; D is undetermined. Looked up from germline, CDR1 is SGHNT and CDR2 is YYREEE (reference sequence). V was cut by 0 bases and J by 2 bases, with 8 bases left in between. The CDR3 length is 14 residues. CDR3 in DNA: TGTGCCAGCAGCTTGGCCAAGATGCAAGAGACCCAGTACTTC. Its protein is CASSLAKMQETQYF.

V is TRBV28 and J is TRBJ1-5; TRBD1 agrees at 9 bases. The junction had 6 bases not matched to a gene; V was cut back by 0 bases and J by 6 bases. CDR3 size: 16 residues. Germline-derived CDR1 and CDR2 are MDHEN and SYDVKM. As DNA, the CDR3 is TGTGCCAGCAGTTTATGGAGTACAGGGGGCACTCAGCCCCAGCATTTT. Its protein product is CASSLWSTGGTQPQHF.

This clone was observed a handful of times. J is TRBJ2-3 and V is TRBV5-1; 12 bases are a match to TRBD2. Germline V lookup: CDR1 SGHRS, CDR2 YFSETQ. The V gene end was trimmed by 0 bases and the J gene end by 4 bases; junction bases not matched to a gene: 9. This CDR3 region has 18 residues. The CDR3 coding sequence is TGCGCCAGCAGCTTGGATGCTAGCGGGAGGGCTGGTGCAGATACGCAGTATTTT. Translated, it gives CASSLDASGRAGADTQYF. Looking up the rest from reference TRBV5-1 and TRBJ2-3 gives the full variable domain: KAGVTQTPRYLIKTRGQQVTLSCSPISGHRSVSWYQQTPGQGLQFLFEYFSETQRNKGNFPGRFSGRQFSNSRSEMNVSTLELGDSALYLCASSLDASGRAGADTQYFGPGTRLTVL.

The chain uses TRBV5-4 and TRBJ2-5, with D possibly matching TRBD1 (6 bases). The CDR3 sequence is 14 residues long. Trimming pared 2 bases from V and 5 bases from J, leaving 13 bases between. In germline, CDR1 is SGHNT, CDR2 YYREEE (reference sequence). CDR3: CASSLTGKWETQYF. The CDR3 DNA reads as TGTGCCAGCAGCTTAACAGGGAAATGGGAGACCCAGTACTTC.

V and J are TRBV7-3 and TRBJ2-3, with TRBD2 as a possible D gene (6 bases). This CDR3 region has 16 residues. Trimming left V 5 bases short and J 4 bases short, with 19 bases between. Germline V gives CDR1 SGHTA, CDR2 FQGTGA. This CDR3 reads CASSPQGGDPPDTQYF. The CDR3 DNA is TGTGCCAGCAGCCCCCAGGGAGGAGACCCTCCAGATACGCAGTATTTT.